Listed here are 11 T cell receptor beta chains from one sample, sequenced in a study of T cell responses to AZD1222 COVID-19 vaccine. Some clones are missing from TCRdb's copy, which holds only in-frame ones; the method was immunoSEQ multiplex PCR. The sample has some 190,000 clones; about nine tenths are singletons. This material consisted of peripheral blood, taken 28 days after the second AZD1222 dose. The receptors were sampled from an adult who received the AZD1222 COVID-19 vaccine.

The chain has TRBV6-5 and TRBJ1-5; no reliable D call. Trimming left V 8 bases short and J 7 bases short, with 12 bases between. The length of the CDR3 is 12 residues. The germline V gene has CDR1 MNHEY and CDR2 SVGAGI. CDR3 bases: TGTGCCAGCGTTGCGTGGGGACAGCCCCAGCATTTT. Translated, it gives CASVAWGQPQHF.

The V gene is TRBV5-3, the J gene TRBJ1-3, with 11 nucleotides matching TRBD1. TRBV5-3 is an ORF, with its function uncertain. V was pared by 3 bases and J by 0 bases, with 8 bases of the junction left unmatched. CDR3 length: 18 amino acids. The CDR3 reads CARSSSGTGGVSGNTIYF. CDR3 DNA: TGTGCCAGAAGCTCATCCGGGACAGGGGGGGTCTCTGGAAACACCATATATTTT.

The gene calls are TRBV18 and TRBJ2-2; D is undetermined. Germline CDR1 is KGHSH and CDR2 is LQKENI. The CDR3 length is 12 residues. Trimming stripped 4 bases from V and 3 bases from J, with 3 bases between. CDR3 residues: CASSQYTGELFF. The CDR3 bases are TGTGCCAGCTCACAGTACACCGGGGAGCTGTTTTTT.

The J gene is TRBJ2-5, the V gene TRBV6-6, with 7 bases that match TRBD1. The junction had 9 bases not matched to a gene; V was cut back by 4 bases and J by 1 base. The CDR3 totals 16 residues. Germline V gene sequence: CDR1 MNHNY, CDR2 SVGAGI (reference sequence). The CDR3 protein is CASSLTPGGIQETQYF. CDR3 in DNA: TGTGCCAGCAGTTTAACCCCAGGGGGAATCCAAGAGACCCAGTACTTC.

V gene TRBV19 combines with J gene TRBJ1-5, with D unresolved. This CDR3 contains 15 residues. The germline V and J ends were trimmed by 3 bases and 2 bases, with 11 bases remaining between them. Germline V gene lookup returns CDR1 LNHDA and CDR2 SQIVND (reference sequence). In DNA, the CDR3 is TGTGCCAGTAGTATCGGGCTGGATGGCAATCAGCCCCAGCATTTT. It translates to CASSIGLDGNQPQHF.

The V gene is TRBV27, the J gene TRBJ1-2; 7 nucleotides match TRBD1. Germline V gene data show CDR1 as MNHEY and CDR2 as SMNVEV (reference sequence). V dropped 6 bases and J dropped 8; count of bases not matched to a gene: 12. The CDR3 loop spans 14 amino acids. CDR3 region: CASRPTGSVTGYTF. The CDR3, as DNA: TGTGCCAGCAGACCGACAGGGTCGGTCACCGGCTACACCTTC.

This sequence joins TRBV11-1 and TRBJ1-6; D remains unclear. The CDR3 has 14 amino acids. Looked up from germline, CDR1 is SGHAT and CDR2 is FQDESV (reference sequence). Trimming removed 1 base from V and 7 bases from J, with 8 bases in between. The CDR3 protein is CASSLEDVNSPLHF. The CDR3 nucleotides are TGTGCCAGCAGCTTAGAGGACGTAAATTCACCCCTCCACTTT.

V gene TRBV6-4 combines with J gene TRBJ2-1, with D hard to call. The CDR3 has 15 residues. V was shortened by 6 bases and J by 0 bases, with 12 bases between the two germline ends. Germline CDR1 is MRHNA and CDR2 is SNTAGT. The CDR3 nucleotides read TGTGCCAGCAGCCGTTCTTTCGACTCCTACAATGAGCAGTTCTTC. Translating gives CASSRSFDSYNEQFF.

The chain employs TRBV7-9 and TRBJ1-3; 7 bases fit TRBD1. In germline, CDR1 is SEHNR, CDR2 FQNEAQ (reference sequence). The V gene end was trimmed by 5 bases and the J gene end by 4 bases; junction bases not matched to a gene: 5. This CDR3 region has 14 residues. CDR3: CASSPTGTGNTIYF. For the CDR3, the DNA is TGTGCCAGCAGCCCGACAGGGACGGGAAACACCATATATTTT.

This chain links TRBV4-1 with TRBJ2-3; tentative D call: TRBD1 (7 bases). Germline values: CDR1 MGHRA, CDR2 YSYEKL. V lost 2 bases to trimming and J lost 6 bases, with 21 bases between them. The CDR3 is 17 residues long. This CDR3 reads CASSQPAYSGGGDTQYF. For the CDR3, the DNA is TGCGCCAGCAGCCAACCAGCCTATAGCGGAGGGGGCGATACGCAGTATTTT.

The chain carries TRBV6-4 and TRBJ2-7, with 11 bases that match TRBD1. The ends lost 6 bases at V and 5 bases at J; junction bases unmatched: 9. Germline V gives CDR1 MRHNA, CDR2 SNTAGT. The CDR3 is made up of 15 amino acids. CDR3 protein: CASRGGQGATHEQYF. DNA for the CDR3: TGTGCCAGCAGGGGAGGACAGGGGGCTACCCACGAGCAGTACTTC.